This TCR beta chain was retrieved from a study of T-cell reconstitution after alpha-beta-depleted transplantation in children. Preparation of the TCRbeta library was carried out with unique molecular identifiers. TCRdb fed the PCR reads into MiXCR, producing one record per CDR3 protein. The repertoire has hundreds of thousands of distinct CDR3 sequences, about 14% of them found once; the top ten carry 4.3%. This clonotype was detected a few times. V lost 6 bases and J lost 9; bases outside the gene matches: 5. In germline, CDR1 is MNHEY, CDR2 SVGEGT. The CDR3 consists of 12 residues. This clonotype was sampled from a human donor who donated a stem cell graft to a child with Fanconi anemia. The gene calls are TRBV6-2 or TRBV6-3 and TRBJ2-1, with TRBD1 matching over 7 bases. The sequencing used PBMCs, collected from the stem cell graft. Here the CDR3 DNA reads TGTGCCAGCAGCCAGACAGGGCCTGAGCAGTTCTTC. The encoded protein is CASSQTGPEQFF.